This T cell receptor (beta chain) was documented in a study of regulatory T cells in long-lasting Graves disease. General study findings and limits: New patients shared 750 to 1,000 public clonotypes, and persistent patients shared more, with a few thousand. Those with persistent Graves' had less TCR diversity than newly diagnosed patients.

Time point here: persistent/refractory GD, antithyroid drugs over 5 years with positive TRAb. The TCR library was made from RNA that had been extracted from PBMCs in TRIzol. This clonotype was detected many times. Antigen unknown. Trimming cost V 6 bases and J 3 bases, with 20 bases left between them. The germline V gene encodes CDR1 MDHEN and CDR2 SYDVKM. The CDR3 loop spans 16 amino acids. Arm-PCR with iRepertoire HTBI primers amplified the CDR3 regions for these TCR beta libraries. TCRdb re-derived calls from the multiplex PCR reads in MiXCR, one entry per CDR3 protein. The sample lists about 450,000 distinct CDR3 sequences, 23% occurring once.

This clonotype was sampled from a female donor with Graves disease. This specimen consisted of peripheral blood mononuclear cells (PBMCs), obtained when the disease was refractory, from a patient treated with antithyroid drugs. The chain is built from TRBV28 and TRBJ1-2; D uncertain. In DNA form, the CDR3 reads TGTGCCAGCAGGGGCGGGAGGGCCTCTTCTTACTATGGCTACACCTTC. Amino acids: CASRGGRASSYYGYTF.